These 22 T cell receptor beta chains were sequenced from one sample in a study of response to subunit inactivated influenza vaccine. TCRdb recomputed calls from the RT-PCR reads with MiXCR, one row per CDR3 protein. Among hundreds of thousands of distinct CDR3 sequences listed, 12% to 15% were seen once. Sample: PBMCs from blood, taken less than 15 days before vaccination. Receptors originate from a man aged 50-60 years who received an inactivated influenza vaccine.

For this clonotype: The DNA is left out, because the CDR3 cannot be placed on it with certainty; the CDR3 is given as TCRdb lists it. This chain joins TRBV9 and TRBJ2-2; the listed D gene, TRBD1, was not tested against the DNA. Both ends counted, the CDR3 spans 16 residues. Germline CDR1 is SGDLS and CDR2 is YYNGEE. The CDR3 reads CASSVGQGAGTGELSF.

The chain recombines TRBV10-3 with TRBJ1-1; unclear D gene. The CDR3 is 13 amino acids. V dropped 0 bases and J dropped 3 bases, with 5 bases sitting between them. CDR1 is ENHRY and CDR2 is SYGVKD in the germline V gene. The CDR3 DNA follows: TGTGCCATCAGTGAGTCGCTGGACACTGAAGCTTTCTTT. Its protein product is CAISESLDTEAFF.

This clonotype was seen a few times. The rearrangement links TRBV5-1 to TRBJ2-2; D is perhaps TRBD2 (6 bases). The CDR3 has 15 amino acids. Germline V lookup: CDR1 SGHRS, CDR2 YFSETQ. V was pared by 4 bases and J by 5 bases, with 15 bases between. CDR3 region: CASSPLAGRTGELFF. Written as DNA, the CDR3 is TGCGCCAGCAGCCCCCTCGCGGGAAGGACCGGGGAGCTGTTTTTT.

The V and J genes are TRBV4-1 and TRBJ2-6; possible D gene TRBD1, 5 bases. Germline V lookup: CDR1 MGHRA, CDR2 YSYEKL. This CDR3 comprises 17 residues. Trimming cost V 4 bases and J 0 bases, with 13 bases left between them. CDR3 residues: CASSPQARASGANVLTF. The DNA for the CDR3 is TGCGCCAGCAGCCCCCAAGCCAGGGCCTCTGGGGCCAACGTCCTGACTTTC.

In nucleotides, the CDR3 is TGTGCCAGCAAGAGAAGCGAGCAGTACTTC. It is translated as CASKRSEQYF. The V call is TRBV2, the J call TRBJ2-7; D ambiguous. CDR1 and CDR2 (germline): SNHLY, FYNNEI. The CDR3 loop spans 10 amino acids. Deletions cut 7 bases from V and 6 bases from J, with 7 bases between.

Written as DNA, the CDR3 is TGTGCCAGCAGGGATGACAGGGCCCAAGAGACCCAGTACTTC. Translation: CASRDDRAQETQYF. The gene calls are TRBV2 and TRBJ2-5, with 7 bases identical to TRBD1. Germline V gives CDR1 SNHLY, CDR2 FYNNEI. This CDR3 comprises 14 residues. J was trimmed by 1 base and V by 6 bases; bases with no gene match: 5.

The V gene is TRBV7-2, the J gene TRBJ1-1, with 9 bases lining up with TRBD1. This CDR3 region has 14 residues. V lost 1 base, J lost 6 bases, and 3 bases stayed unmatched. CDR1 is SGHTA, CDR2 FQGNSA, per germline. The DNA for the CDR3 is TGTGCCAGCAGCTTAGGTACAGGGGGCGCTGAAGCTTTCTTT. Its protein product is CASSLGTGGAEAFF.

This clonotype was picked up a small number of times. The CDR3 DNA reads TGCGCCAGCAGCTTGACGGACCTTGAGGAGACCCAGTACTTC. Translation gives CASSLTDLEETQYF. This chain connects TRBV5-1 to TRBJ2-5; D is unresolved. Trimming left V 1 base short and J 5 bases short, with 12 bases between. Germline CDR1 reads SGHRS; CDR2 reads YFSETQ. This CDR3 is built from 14 residues.

This clonotype has more than one count but fewer than ten. The chain recombines TRBV12-3 or TRBV12-4 with TRBJ2-5; TRBD1 aligns across 11 bases. J lost 4 bases, V lost 6 bases, and 7 bases had no gene match. This CDR3 is built from 15 residues. The CDR3 coding sequence is TGTGCCAGCAGGGCTATGGGGACAGGGGGAGAGACCCAGTACTTC. Protein sequence: CASRAMGTGGETQYF.

This clonotype has only a few counts. The CDR3 bases are TGCGCCAGCAGTGTTTCGGCGGGGGGGTCCACAGATACGCAGTATTTT. It specifies CASSVSAGGSTDTQYF. The rearrangement links TRBV10-1 to TRBJ2-3; 9 bases agree with TRBD2. This CDR3 spans 16 amino acids. Germline loops: CDR1 WNHNN, CDR2 SYGVQD (reference sequence). The V segment lost 4 bases and the J segment 2 bases; nucleotides outside the gene matches: 7.

The table lists this clonotype with many counts. J is TRBJ1-1 and V is TRBV4-3; 8 bases align to TRBD1. Germline V gene sequence: CDR1 LGHNA, CDR2 YSLEER. V lost 4 bases and J lost 4; bases outside the gene matches: 11. There are 16 residues in the CDR3. CDR3 residues: CASSLTGETRITEAFF. CDR3 nucleotides: TGCGCCAGCAGCCTGACAGGGGAGACACGGATCACTGAAGCTTTCTTT.

This chain connects TRBV20-1 to TRBJ2-7; D might be TRBD2 (5 bases). Per germline, CDR1 DFQATT and CDR2 SNEGSKA (reference sequence). This CDR3 is built from 16 residues. The ends were cut back, 5 bases at V and 2 bases at J, with 22 bases in the middle. CDR3 bases: TGCAGTGCTCCCAAGGGAGCGACAATAAGAACCTACGAGCAGTACTTC. Translated: CSAPKGATIRTYEQYF.

The CDR3 reads CASSSLLAGNEQFF. Written as DNA, the CDR3 is TGTGCCAGCAGTTCGTTACTAGCGGGAAATGAGCAGTTCTTC. The chain couples TRBV6-5 to TRBJ2-1, with 10 positions matching TRBD2. The CDR3 runs 14 residues. The germline CDR1 and CDR2 sequences are MNHEY and SVGAGI. The trim removed 4 bases at V and 7 bases at J, leaving 4 bases unmatched.

This clonotype was picked up many times. The chain combines TRBV11-2 with TRBJ2-7, with a possible D match to TRBD2 (6 bases). The CDR3 length is 18 residues. Trimming shortened V by 2 bases and J by 3 bases, and 23 bases separated the two germline ends. CDR1 is SGHAT, CDR2 FQNNGV, per germline. CDR3: CASSLPPLLARINYEQYF. CDR3 bases: TGTGCCAGCAGCTTACCCCCTCTCCTAGCGCGTATTAACTACGAGCAGTACTTC.

This clonotype was recorded at least ten times. V gene TRBV20-1 combines with J gene TRBJ2-3; 7 bases agree with TRBD1. After removal of 7 bases from V and 8 bases from J, the junction contained 12 bases not matched to a gene. The CDR3 runs 13 residues. Looked up from germline, CDR1 is DFQATT and CDR2 is SNEGSKA (reference sequence). CDR3 in DNA: TGCAGTGGATTTACAGGGGCGCCCGGTACGCAGTATTTT. Translating it yields CSGFTGAPGTQYF.

V usage is TRBV6-1 and J usage is TRBJ1-1; possible D gene TRBD1, 5 bases. V was cut by 6 bases and J by 4 bases, with 12 bases left in between. This CDR3 has 13 amino acids. Germline V CDR1 and CDR2: MNHNS, SASEGT. Written as DNA, the CDR3 is TGTGCCAGCAGGATGGGGCTTTCCACTGAAGCTTTCTTT. It is translated as CASRMGLSTEAFF.

In its sample, this clonotype was seen a few times. The CDR3 DNA reads TGTGCCAGCAGCCCGGTCACGAGCGGACAGGGAAGAGGTGAGCAGTTCTTC. Its translation is CASSPVTSGQGRGEQFF. This chain connects TRBV9 to TRBJ2-1; 8 nucleotides align to TRBD1. V lost 4 bases and J lost 9; bases outside the gene matches: 18. The germline V gene has CDR1 SGDLS and CDR2 YYNGEE. CDR3 length: 17 residues.

There are a few counts of this clonotype. V is TRBV11-2 and J is TRBJ2-3; 12 bases agree with TRBD2. V was clipped by 6 bases and J by 1 base; unmatched bases: 14. This CDR3 comprises 19 residues. Looked up from germline, CDR1 is SGHAT and CDR2 is FQNNGV. This CDR3 reads CASRRGLAGFPSGTDTQYF. CDR3 sequence (DNA): TGTGCCAGCAGGCGCGGACTAGCGGGATTCCCCTCTGGCACAGATACGCAGTATTTT.

The table lists this clonotype with a few counts. The genes are TRBV11-2 and TRBJ2-3, with 7 bases identical to TRBD2. CDR3 size: 17 residues. With V trimmed by 0 bases and J by 0 bases, 6 bases remained unmatched. Germline CDR1 is SGHAT and CDR2 is FQNNGV. The CDR3 sequence is CASSLELARTSTDTQYF. DNA for the CDR3: TGTGCCAGCAGCTTAGAACTAGCGCGTACTAGCACAGATACGCAGTATTTT.

V and J are TRBV6-1 and TRBJ2-7, with TRBD1 matching 10 bases. CDR3 size: 16 residues. V dropped 6 bases and J dropped 1; count of bases not matched to a gene: 9. In germline, CDR1 is MNHNS, CDR2 SASEGT. The CDR3 sequence is CASSAIRDRGSYEQYF. As DNA, the CDR3 is TGTGCCAGCAGCGCGATCCGGGACAGGGGATCCTACGAGCAGTACTTC.

The rearrangement uses TRBV7-9 and TRBJ1-2, with D unclear. CDR1 is SEHNR, CDR2 FQNEAQ, per germline (reference sequence). V lost 5 bases, J lost 4 bases, and 11 bases lay in between. The CDR3 contains 13 residues. CDR3 sequence: CASSPIHPYGYTF. The DNA of the CDR3 is TGTGCCAGCAGCCCCATACATCCCTATGGCTACACCTTC.

This clonotype was observed many times. V and J are TRBV10-3 and TRBJ1-1; unclear D gene. Per the germline V gene, CDR1 is ENHRY and CDR2 is SYGVKD. The length of the CDR3 is 12 residues. Trimming shortened V by 4 bases and J by 1 base, and 4 bases separated the two germline ends. The CDR3 region has the DNA TGTGCCATCAGTGTAGAGAACACTGAAGCTTTCTTT. This sequence encodes CAISVENTEAFF.